These T cell receptor beta chains were read from a single sample in a study of T cell responses to AZD1222 COVID-19 vaccine. The repertoire was sequenced with immunoSEQ multiplex PCR; TCRdb's copy has only in-frame clones and lacks some. The repertoire holds 130,000 to 150,000 clones, with roughly 92% as singletons. Specimen: peripheral blood, collected on day 0 of AZD1222 vaccination. These receptor sequences come from an adult in good health. The conserved cysteine and the conserved F or W are not part of the CDR3 here. Clone size is given for some rows only: seen once, a few or many times, or a class if the clone is expanded.

j_call v_call clone_size cdr3_aa
TRBJ2-1 TRBV30 NA AWSGLRGSYNEQF
TRBJ1-4 TRBV9 NA ASSSRSWDRREKLF
TRBJ1-2 TRBV30 NA AWSPLRGAGGYT
TRBJ1-5 TRBV6-5 NA ASSSQGNQPQH
TRBJ1-3 TRBV2 NA ASSEEGSSGNTIY
TRBJ2-5 TRBV6-5 NA ASSYSVTLQETQY
TRBJ2-1 TRBV7-9 few ASSLAGGGNEQF
TRBJ1-2 TRBV12-3/TRBV12-4 NA ASSRRNNYGYT
TRBJ2-1 TRBV6-5 NA ASSSHRDWEQF
TRBJ2-5 TRBV6-5 NA ASSYFSGRETQY
TRBJ2-7 TRBV27 NA ASSFFAGASYEQY
TRBJ1-4 TRBV28 once ASGSVGLGEKLF
TRBJ2-7 TRBV11-3 once ASSEGTGGDEQY
TRBJ2-7 TRBV9 NA ASSVGHRGTYEQY
TRBJ2-2 TRBV7-3 NA ASRPGGLTGELF
TRBJ1-2 TRBV9 NA ASSVGNRDFYGYT
TRBJ2-2 TRBV7-9 NA ASTQDYTGELF
TRBJ2-3 TRBV28 NA ASSFRVRTDTQY
TRBJ1-1 TRBV27 once ASRTLLRQPSTTPWA
TRBJ1-2 TRBV28 NA ASTRIGYGYT
TRBJ2-3 TRBV28 NA ASIPQDLGTQY
TRBJ2-7 TRBV9 NA ASSVAGGVGEQY
TRBJ2-3 TRBV27 NA ASSFKGRDTDTQY
TRBJ2-1 TRBV4-1 NA ASSQSSGRWENEQF
TRBJ1-1 TRBV30 NA AWSVPPNTEAF
TRBJ1-1 TRBV5-4 NA ASSLAGGNTEAF
TRBJ2-7 TRBV7-9 once ASSFAYRTTGINEQY
TRBJ2-2 TRBV7-3 NA ASSLQGIGELF
TRBJ1-4 TRBV28 NA ASSFGGRGEKLF
TRBJ1-1 TRBV5-1 few ASKTEDGTEAF
TRBJ1-2 TRBV18 NA ASSPLGQGANYGYT